The 19 T cell receptor beta chains in this list originate from one sample, sequenced in a study of Ad26.COV2.S vaccination and SARS-CoV-2 variants. The method was immunoSEQ multiplex PCR; TCRdb's version includes in-frame clones alone and lacks a portion of them. The repertoire includes a few hundred thousand clones, 88% of them detected once, and about 4% sits in the top ten. Documented treatment: some 19 received Ad26.COV2.S at low or high dose, single or two shots; roughly 5 received placebo; per-sample allocation not given. Specimen acquisition occurred on day 63 following the initial vaccine or placebo injection. The sample consisted of peripheral blood, taken in a trial of Ad26.COV2.S vaccine versus placebo. These receptors originate from a person between 18 and 65 years old who received the Ad26.COV2.S COVID-19 vaccine or a placebo.

The chain employs TRBV28 and TRBJ1-2; no clear D gene. Trimming pared 3 bases from V and 8 bases from J, leaving 13 bases between. Germline V gives CDR1 MDHEN, CDR2 SYDVKM. The CDR3 spans 13 residues. The CDR3 DNA follows: TGTGCCAGCAGTTTGACCCCCTCGAGGGGCTACACCTTC. Translation gives CASSLTPSRGYTF.

This rearrangement joins TRBV5-1 to TRBJ2-5, with 7 bases identical to TRBD1. There are 14 residues in the CDR3. Looked up from germline, CDR1 is SGHRS and CDR2 is YFSETQ. V shed 4 bases and J 5 bases; nucleotides not matched to a gene: 8. The CDR3 reads CASSDTGVGETQYF. CDR3 DNA: TGCGCCAGCAGCGATACAGGGGTTGGGGAGACCCAGTACTTC.

The rearrangement uses TRBV7-2 and TRBJ2-5; 8 bases are a match to TRBD1. Trimming removed 3 bases from V and 5 bases from J; junction bases left unmatched: 8. Germline CDR1 SGHTA, CDR2 FQGNSA. CDR3 length: 15 amino acids. The CDR3 DNA is TGTGCCAGCAGCTTTATGCAGGGGGCAGTGGAGACCCAGTACTTC. Protein: CASSFMQGAVETQYF.

This chain links TRBV2 with TRBJ1-1; TRBD1 is a possible D gene (5 bases). The CDR3 spans 14 residues. V dropped 2 bases and J dropped 4 bases, with 11 bases sitting between them. The V gene's germline CDR1 is SNHLY and CDR2 FYNNEI. CDR3 residues: CASSETGRGTEAFF. The CDR3 DNA is TGTGCCAGCAGTGAAACGGGGAGGGGCACTGAAGCTTTCTTT. The full variable domain, its missing parts supplied by reference TRBV2 and TRBJ1-1, is EPEVTQTPSHQVTQMGQEVILRCVPISNHLYFYWYRQILGQKVEFLVSFYNNEISEKSEIFDDQFSVERPDGSNFTLKIRSTKLEDSAMYFCASSETGRGTEAFFGQGTRLTVV.

The J gene is TRBJ1-3, the V gene TRBV13; D is uncertain. The CDR3 sequence is 14 residues long. In germline, CDR1 is PRHDT, CDR2 FYEKMQ (reference sequence). The V and J ends lost 5 bases and 0 bases respectively, with 8 bases between them. CDR3 protein: CASSDHYSGNTIYF. In DNA form, the CDR3 reads TGTGCCAGCAGCGACCATTACTCTGGAAACACCATATATTTT.

This clone was detected a few times. The chain couples TRBV6-5 to TRBJ2-1, with D tentatively TRBD2 (6 bases). The CDR3 length is 15 residues. The V and J ends lost 4 bases and 6 bases respectively, with 16 bases between them. Germline V gives CDR1 MNHEY, CDR2 SVGAGI. The CDR3, as DNA: TGTGCCAGCAGTTCGGCGGGGCTAGGGGTCAATGAGCAGTTCTTC. Protein: CASSSAGLGVNEQFF.

This clone was counted between two and nine times. The chain combines TRBV19 with TRBJ2-2, with D possibly being TRBD1 or TRBD2 (7 bases each). The CDR3 totals 15 residues. From germline, CDR1 is LNHDA and CDR2 SQIVND (reference sequence). V was clipped by 8 bases and J by 3 bases, with 16 bases between them. The CDR3, as DNA: TGTGCCAGTGCCCGACAGGGAGGGGACACCGGGGAGCTGTTTTTT. Translating gives CASARQGGDTGELFF.

The chain links TRBV11-3 to TRBJ1-5, with 9 positions matching TRBD1. There are 14 residues in the CDR3. V was clipped by 4 bases and J by 3 bases; unmatched bases: 1. The germline CDR1 and CDR2 sequences are SGHNT and YENEEA. CDR3 sequence (DNA): TGTGCCAGCAGCTGGGACAGGGCCAATCAGCCCCAGCATTTT. It translates to CASSWDRANQPQHF.

This clone was counted a single time. The chain links TRBV14 to TRBJ2-3; a possible D gene is TRBD1 (5 bases). CDR3 size: 14 residues. V lost 4 bases, J lost 8 bases, and 16 bases lay in between. From germline, CDR1 is SGHDN and CDR2 FVKESK. The CDR3 here is CASSPERQSRTQYF. DNA of the CDR3: TGTGCCAGCAGCCCAGAAAGACAGTCTCGTACGCAGTATTTT.

J is TRBJ2-6 and V is TRBV24-1; D not certain. Between the trimmed V and J ends, which lost 0 bases and 10 bases, there was a span of 15 bases. The CDR3 is 16 residues long. The germline gives CDR1 KGHDR, CDR2 SFDVKD. CDR3 sequence: CATSDLWQEVDNVLTF. CDR3 bases: TGTGCCACCAGTGATTTGTGGCAAGAAGTCGATAACGTCCTGACTTTC.

This chain connects TRBV24-1 to TRBJ1-5; 11 bases map to TRBD1. V lost 0 bases and J lost 0; bases outside the gene matches: 9. CDR3 size: 20 residues. Germline V gene lookup returns CDR1 KGHDR and CDR2 SFDVKD. The CDR3 DNA reads TGTGCCACCAGTGATTTGCTAGGGACAGGGGGAGGACATAGCAATCAGCCCCAGCATTTT. It translates to CATSDLLGTGGGHSNQPQHF.

The chain uses TRBV6-6 and TRBJ1-1; 7 positions match TRBD1. The CDR3 sequence is 15 residues long. Per the germline V gene, CDR1 is MNHNY and CDR2 is SVGAGI (reference sequence). V shed 2 bases, J shed 1 base, and the junction held 4 bases outside the gene matches. CDR3 amino acids: CASSYTGTANTEAFF. CDR3 DNA sequence: TGTGCCAGCAGTTACACCGGGACAGCGAACACTGAAGCTTTCTTT.

The chain carries TRBV3-1 (or the pseudogene TRBV3-2) and TRBJ1-2; 8 nucleotides match TRBD1. CDR1 and CDR2 (germline): LGHDT, YNNKEL (reference sequence). The CDR3 is 13 amino acids. V shed 4 bases and J 3 bases; nucleotides not matched to a gene: 1. The CDR3: CASSPTGDYGYTF. The DNA of the CDR3 is TGTGCCAGCAGCCCGACAGGGGACTATGGCTACACCTTC.

The sample holds one count of this clone. The rearrangement uses TRBV18 and TRBJ2-1, with D possibly matching TRBD2 (6 bases). The CDR3 contains 14 residues. V was clipped by 3 bases and J by 4 bases, with 10 bases between them. CDR1 and CDR2 (germline): KGHSH, LQKENI. The CDR3 nucleotides are TGTGCCAGCTCACCTTCGGGACTGTACAATGAGCAGTTCTTC. Translating gives CASSPSGLYNEQFF.

This chain joins TRBV6-5 and TRBJ2-3; D is possibly TRBD1 or TRBD2 (5 bases each). Per the germline V gene, CDR1 is MNHEY and CDR2 is SVGAGI. The CDR3 is 15 residues long. Trimming shortened V by 0 bases and J by 2 bases, and 9 bases separated the two germline ends. The CDR3 loop reads CASSYSRGNTDTQYF. The CDR3, as DNA: TGTGCCAGCAGTTACTCGAGGGGAAACACAGATACGCAGTATTTT.

J is TRBJ1-3 and V is TRBV19; D gene unclear. With 4 bases removed from V and 0 bases from J, the gap between germline ends came to 16 bases. The CDR3 has 17 residues. The germline V gene encodes CDR1 LNHDA and CDR2 SQIVND (reference sequence). The CDR3 here is CASSTNQRRSSGNTIYF. CDR3 DNA: TGTGCCAGTAGTACCAATCAGAGACGGAGCTCTGGAAACACCATATATTTT.

V and J are TRBV7-2 and TRBJ2-7, with 10 bases identical to TRBD1. The CDR3 spans 12 residues. Germline V CDR1 and CDR2: SGHTA, FQGNSA. The trim removed 5 bases at V and 8 bases at J, leaving 3 bases unmatched. The CDR3 coding sequence is TGTGCCAGCAGCCGGGACAGGGGACAGCAGTACTTC. It translates to CASSRDRGQQYF.

V and J are TRBV15 and TRBJ2-7; no clear D. Trimming stripped 2 bases from V and 6 bases from J, with 14 bases between. Germline CDR1 reads LNHNV; CDR2 reads YYDKDF (reference sequence). This CDR3 spans 14 amino acids. The CDR3 DNA reads TGTGCCACCAGCAGACCAACCAGAAGGGCCGAGCAGTACTTC. Residues: CATSRPTRRAEQYF.

The chain combines TRBV9 with TRBJ2-1; 11 nucleotides agree with TRBD2. V shed 4 bases, J shed 5 bases, and the junction held 8 bases outside the gene matches. The CDR3 totals 16 residues. Per the germline V gene, CDR1 is SGDLS and CDR2 is YYNGEE. The CDR3: CASSPRLAGTHNEQFF. The CDR3 DNA reads as TGTGCCAGCAGCCCCCGACTAGCGGGGACCCACAATGAGCAGTTCTTC.